This T cell receptor (beta chain) was sequenced for a study of tumor-infiltrating lymphocytes in primary liver carcinoma. Whole-study context: The yield of productive TCRbeta reads per sample was roughly 3.5 to 8 million and was similar across tissue types. Points from the study as a whole: Compared with blood, tumor repertoires held significantly more in their top 250 clones.

Of note for this clonotype: Its antigen is undetermined.

Blood RNA came from unsorted whole blood; germline DNA was also extracted. The authors collected four milliliters of peripheral blood before surgery. TCR beta cDNA was made from 500 ng total RNA with a constant-region primer. Nested multiplex PCR, run for three rounds with slightly modified ARM-PCR, yielded TCR beta libraries. TCRdb re-analysed the multiplex PCR reads in MiXCR, keeping a single row per CDR3 protein. Of 310,000 or so distinct CDR3 sequences detected, around 60% appear once; the ten largest clones hold 6.5%. The TCR comes from a man aged 40-55 years with primary liver carcinoma and hepatitis B virus infection. Sequencing was carried out using peripheral blood.

Here the CDR3 reads CASSYSKLRGEQYF. CDR3 bases: TGTGCCAGCAGTTACTCGAAGTTACGTGGAGAGCAGTACTTC. The chain combines TRBV6-6 with TRBJ2-7; D is ambiguous. Germline assignment: CDR1 MNHNY and CDR2 SVGAGI (reference sequence). This CDR3 is 14 amino acids long. Trimming pared 0 bases from V and 7 bases from J, leaving 13 bases between.